A selection of T cell receptor beta chains follows, all from one sample in a study of type 1 regulatory T cells. TCRdb called the reads again in MiXCR, with one record for every CDR3 protein. The repertoire has roughly 67,000 distinct CDR3 sequences, about three fifths of them found once; the top ten carry about 8%. No cognate antigen is known for these TCRs. The sequenced material came from cultured T cells, either the whole culture or a sorted T cell fraction (not recorded which). Every receptor here comes from a human donor in good health. The CDR3 runs from the conserved cysteine through the conserved F or W. The D gene is left open where the match is weak. The size of a clone is reported for some rows only, either as once, few or many, or as a class for expanded clones.

J gene: TRBJ1-1
clone size: NA
D gene: NA
V gene: TRBV10-3
CDR3 DNA: TGTGCCATCAGTCCACAGCGGGGGGTCAACACTGAAGCTTTCTTT
CDR3 protein: CAISPQRGVNTEAFF

J gene: TRBJ2-1
clone size: many
D gene: TRBD2
V gene: TRBV7-8
CDR3 DNA: TGTGCCAGCAGCTTAGTTAGCGGGAGTTCCTACAATGAGCAGTTCTTC
CDR3 protein: CASSLVSGSSYNEQFF

J gene: TRBJ2-7
clone size: NA
D gene: TRBD1
V gene: TRBV10-2
CDR3 DNA: TGCGCCAGCATGGGGCAAGGGGGCGCTCTCGAGCAGTACTTC
CDR3 protein: CASMGQGGALEQYF

J gene: TRBJ2-7
clone size: NA
D gene: TRBD2
V gene: TRBV20-1
CDR3 DNA: TGCAGTGCTACAACTAGCGGGAGTATCACCTACGAGCAGTACTTC
CDR3 protein: CSATTSGSITYEQYF

J gene: TRBJ1-5
clone size: NA
D gene: NA
V gene: TRBV12-3/TRBV12-4
CDR3 DNA: TGTGCCAGCAGTTTATTTGCTGGGGGGAATCAGCCCCAGCATTTT
CDR3 protein: CASSLFAGGNQPQHF

J gene: TRBJ2-2
clone size: once
D gene: NA
V gene: TRBV12-3/TRBV12-4
CDR3 DNA: TGTGCCAGCAGTTTCGTAAGGGGAAAGATCGGGGAGCTGTTTTTT
CDR3 protein: CASSFVRGKIGELFF

J gene: TRBJ2-7
clone size: many
D gene: TRBD1
V gene: TRBV29-1
CDR3 DNA: TGCAGCGTTGAAGATTGGAGGACAGGCTCCGGCTACGAGCAGTACTTC
CDR3 protein: CSVEDWRTGSGYEQYF

J gene: TRBJ2-3
clone size: once
D gene: NA
V gene: TRBV6-1
CDR3 DNA: TGTGCCAGCACCCCATCACGGGTGGCCACAGATACGCAGTATTTT
CDR3 protein: CASTPSRVATDTQYF

J gene: TRBJ1-1
clone size: NA
D gene: NA
V gene: TRBV29-1
CDR3 DNA: TGCAGCGTTGTAAGACTAATGAACACTGAAGCTTTCTTT
CDR3 protein: CSVVRLMNTEAFF

J gene: TRBJ2-7
clone size: NA
D gene: NA
V gene: TRBV9
CDR3 DNA: TGTGCCAGCAGCGTAGGTCAGAACGGCGCCGAGCAGTACTTC
CDR3 protein: CASSVGQNGAEQYF

J gene: TRBJ1-3
clone size: few
D gene: NA
V gene: TRBV6-2/TRBV6-3
CDR3 DNA: TGTGCCAGCAATCAGGGGATAAGCTCTGGAAACACCATATATTTT
CDR3 protein: CASNQGISSGNTIYF

J gene: TRBJ2-2
clone size: NA
D gene: NA
V gene: TRBV3-1
CDR3 DNA: TGTGCCAGCAGGCCCTTCGAGGGCACCGGGGAGCTGTTTTTT
CDR3 protein: CASRPFEGTGELFF

J gene: TRBJ2-3
clone size: NA
D gene: TRBD2
V gene: TRBV7-2
CDR3 DNA: TGTGCCAGCAGCAAACTACAACTAGCGTCGGGCACAGATACGCAGTATTTT
CDR3 protein: CASSKLQLASGTDTQYF

J gene: TRBJ2-5
clone size: NA
D gene: TRBD1
V gene: TRBV14
CDR3 DNA: TGTGCCAGCAGCCAACTGACAGGGGGTGAGACCCAGTACTTC
CDR3 protein: CASSQLTGGETQYF

J gene: TRBJ2-6
clone size: NA
D gene: NA
V gene: TRBV5-6
CDR3 DNA: TGTGCCAGCGTGGTCACCCGCGACCGACCATACTCTGGGGCCAACGTCCTGACTTTC
CDR3 protein: CASVVTRDRPYSGANVLTF

J gene: TRBJ1-5
clone size: NA
D gene: NA
V gene: TRBV28
CDR3 DNA: TGTGCCAGCAGTTTATCAGGGTTTGGGCAGCCCCAGCATTTT
CDR3 protein: CASSLSGFGQPQHF

J gene: TRBJ2-7
clone size: few
D gene: NA
V gene: TRBV20-1
CDR3 DNA: TGCAGTGCTACGGAGGGAGGCTACGAGCAGTACTTC
CDR3 protein: CSATEGGYEQYF

J gene: TRBJ2-5
clone size: NA
D gene: NA
V gene: TRBV12-3/TRBV12-4
CDR3 DNA: TGTGCCAGCAGTCCTAACCAAGAGACCCAGTACTTC
CDR3 protein: CASSPNQETQYF

J gene: TRBJ2-1
clone size: NA
D gene: TRBD2
V gene: TRBV27
CDR3 DNA: TGTGCCAGCAGTTTATTTATCGGGACTAGCGTTCATGAGCAGTTCTTC
CDR3 protein: CASSLFIGTSVHEQFF

J gene: TRBJ1-6
clone size: NA
D gene: NA
V gene: TRBV7-9
CDR3 DNA: TGTGCCAGCAGCTTAGGTAGTGCATCACCCCTCCACTTT
CDR3 protein: CASSLGSASPLHF

J gene: TRBJ2-7
clone size: NA
D gene: NA
V gene: TRBV6-1
CDR3 DNA: TGTGCCAGCAGTGAAATCGGAGGGCAGTACTTC
CDR3 protein: CASSEIGGQYF

J gene: TRBJ2-5
clone size: NA
D gene: NA
V gene: TRBV30
CDR3 DNA: TGTGCCTGGAGACAGGGTCGGGAAGAGACCCAGTACTTC
CDR3 protein: CAWRQGREETQYF

J gene: TRBJ1-1
clone size: few
D gene: NA
V gene: TRBV12-3/TRBV12-4
CDR3 DNA: TGTGCCAGCAGTAGAGTTAATACCAAAGCTTTCTTT
CDR3 protein: CASSRVNTKAFF

J gene: TRBJ2-3
clone size: NA
D gene: TRBD2
V gene: TRBV12-3/TRBV12-4
CDR3 DNA: TGTGCCAGCAGTTCCCTAGCGGGAGGGCTCACAGATACGCAGTATTTT
CDR3 protein: CASSSLAGGLTDTQYF

J gene: TRBJ1-5
clone size: NA
D gene: NA
V gene: TRBV30
CDR3 DNA: TGTGCCTGGAGTGTGTTGGGACTTGGGGGGAAGCCCCAGCATTTT
CDR3 protein: CAWSVLGLGGKPQHF

J gene: TRBJ2-3
clone size: NA
D gene: TRBD2
V gene: TRBV5-1
CDR3 DNA: TGCGCCAGCAGCGGACGTAGCGGGTCTAGCACAGATACGCAGTATTTT
CDR3 protein: CASSGRSGSSTDTQYF

J gene: TRBJ2-3
clone size: NA
D gene: NA
V gene: TRBV7-8
CDR3 DNA: TGTGCCAGCAGCTTAGCATCAGATACGCAGTATTTT
CDR3 protein: CASSLASDTQYF

J gene: TRBJ2-1
clone size: NA
D gene: NA
V gene: TRBV6-6
CDR3 DNA: TGTGCCAGCAGTTACCGTAATGAGCAGTTCTTC
CDR3 protein: CASSYRNEQFF

J gene: TRBJ2-7
clone size: few
D gene: NA
V gene: TRBV27
CDR3 DNA: TGTGCCAGCAGCCGACGGGGGTCCTACGAGCAGTACTTC
CDR3 protein: CASSRRGSYEQYF

J gene: TRBJ2-2
clone size: NA
D gene: TRBD1
V gene: TRBV5-4
CDR3 DNA: TGTGCCAGCAGCTTGGTCCCGGGACAGGGGAACACCGGGGAGCTGTTTTTT
CDR3 protein: CASSLVPGQGNTGELFF

J gene: TRBJ2-2
clone size: NA
D gene: NA
V gene: TRBV12-3/TRBV12-4
CDR3 DNA: TGTGCCAGTCAAATTGGGGCATCGGGTACCGGGGAGCTGTTTTTT
CDR3 protein: CASQIGASGTGELFF

J gene: TRBJ2-3
clone size: NA
D gene: NA
V gene: TRBV24-1
CDR3 DNA: TGTGCCACCAGTGATTTGAGGATGAGCACAGATACGCAGTATTTT
CDR3 protein: CATSDLRMSTDTQYF

J gene: TRBJ2-5
clone size: NA
D gene: TRBD2
V gene: TRBV7-2
CDR3 DNA: TGTGCCAGCAGCTTAGTTCCGGGAGGGGAGACCCAGTACTTC
CDR3 protein: CASSLVPGGETQYF

J gene: TRBJ2-5
clone size: NA
D gene: NA
V gene: TRBV7-2
CDR3 DNA: TGTGCCAGCAGCGCCGCCGGCTTGACGAGCCAGTACTTC
CDR3 protein: CASSAAGLTSQYF

J gene: TRBJ2-2
clone size: NA
D gene: NA
V gene: TRBV7-2
CDR3 DNA: TGTGCCAGCAGCTTTGGGGGATCGAACACCGGGGAGCTGTTTTTT
CDR3 protein: CASSFGGSNTGELFF

J gene: TRBJ2-7
clone size: NA
D gene: NA
V gene: TRBV3-1
CDR3 DNA: TGTGCCAGCAGCCGCGGACCGGCCTACGAGCAGTACTTC
CDR3 protein: CASSRGPAYEQYF

J gene: TRBJ1-1
clone size: few
D gene: TRBD1
V gene: TRBV5-1
CDR3 DNA: TGCGCCAGCAGCTTGGGATGGGGGACAGAAAACACTGAAGCTTTCTTT
CDR3 protein: CASSLGWGTENTEAFF

J gene: TRBJ2-7
clone size: NA
D gene: NA
V gene: TRBV9
CDR3 DNA: TGTGCCAGCAGCGTAGGAGACGAGCAGTACTTC
CDR3 protein: CASSVGDEQYF

J gene: TRBJ1-1
clone size: few
D gene: NA
V gene: TRBV7-6
CDR3 DNA: TGTGCCAGCAGCTTGCGGGGGGCCGGAAACACTGAAGCTTTCTTT
CDR3 protein: CASSLRGAGNTEAFF

J gene: TRBJ1-1
clone size: NA
D gene: TRBD1
V gene: TRBV7-3
CDR3 DNA: TGTGCCAGCAGCTCCCAGGGGGGAAACACTGAAGCTTTCTTT
CDR3 protein: CASSSQGGNTEAFF

J gene: TRBJ1-5
clone size: NA
D gene: NA
V gene: TRBV27
CDR3 DNA: TGTGCCAGCAGCAAGCAGGGCCTAGTGTGGCAGCCCCAGCATTTT
CDR3 protein: CASSKQGLVWQPQHF

J gene: TRBJ2-1
clone size: NA
D gene: NA
V gene: TRBV5-4
CDR3 DNA: TGTGCCAGCAGCTCCGGCCCGAGGCCGGGGCCGGATGAGCAGTTCTTC
CDR3 protein: CASSSGPRPGPDEQFF

J gene: TRBJ2-5
clone size: NA
D gene: NA
V gene: TRBV7-2
CDR3 DNA: TGTGCCAGCAGCTTAGCCGCCTCGCCAGCAGAGACCCAGTACTTC
CDR3 protein: CASSLAASPAETQYF

J gene: TRBJ1-1
clone size: NA
D gene: TRBD1
V gene: TRBV20-1
CDR3 DNA: TGCAGTGCCCTTTGTAAGGAGTCCGTGGGGGACAGGGATGACACTGAAGCTTTCTTT
CDR3 protein: CSALCKESVGDRDDTEAFF

J gene: TRBJ2-7
clone size: NA
D gene: TRBD2
V gene: TRBV20-1
CDR3 DNA: TGCAGTGCTAGGTACCCCGGGACTAGCGGCCCCAGGGGAAGGTCCGAGCAGTACTTC
CDR3 protein: CSARYPGTSGPRGRSEQYF

J gene: TRBJ2-7
clone size: NA
D gene: NA
V gene: TRBV10-3
CDR3 DNA: TGTGCCATCAGTGAGAACGACTATCAAACCTTC
CDR3 protein: CAISENDYQTF

J gene: TRBJ2-2
clone size: few
D gene: TRBD2
V gene: TRBV12-3/TRBV12-4
CDR3 DNA: TGTGCCAGCAGTTTAGGGACTAGGAACACCGGGGAGCTGTTTTTT
CDR3 protein: CASSLGTRNTGELFF

J gene: TRBJ1-1
clone size: many
D gene: TRBD1
V gene: TRBV4-1
CDR3 DNA: TGCGCCAGCAGCCAACCTGTACAGGGGGTTTTGGCTTTCTTT
CDR3 protein: CASSQPVQGVLAFF

J gene: TRBJ1-5
clone size: NA
D gene: NA
V gene: TRBV20-1
CDR3 DNA: TGCAGTGCTAATTCGATGTGGGGAAATCAGCCCCAGCATTTT
CDR3 protein: CSANSMWGNQPQHF

J gene: TRBJ1-5
clone size: NA
D gene: NA
V gene: TRBV11-2
CDR3 DNA: TGTGCCAGCAGCTTAACCGGGGGGGGGAATCAGCCCCAGCATTTT
CDR3 protein: CASSLTGGGNQPQHF

J gene: TRBJ1-5
clone size: few
D gene: TRBD1
V gene: TRBV4-2
CDR3 DNA: TGTGCCAGCAGCCAAGATACCGGGACAGGACGTTATAGCAATCAGCCCCAGCATTTT
CDR3 protein: CASSQDTGTGRYSNQPQHF

J gene: TRBJ1-5
clone size: NA
D gene: TRBD1
V gene: TRBV15
CDR3 DNA: TGTGCCACCAGCACTACAGGGGGCGGTCAGCCCCAGCATTTT
CDR3 protein: CATSTTGGGQPQHF

J gene: TRBJ1-2
clone size: few
D gene: TRBD1
V gene: TRBV5-1
CDR3 DNA: TGCGCCAGCAGCTGGACAGGGAACGAAGGCTACACCTTC
CDR3 protein: CASSWTGNEGYTF

J gene: TRBJ1-5
clone size: few
D gene: NA
V gene: TRBV19
CDR3 DNA: TGTGCCAGTAGTCAAGGGCTCAATCAGCCCCAGCATTTT
CDR3 protein: CASSQGLNQPQHF

J gene: TRBJ2-3
clone size: NA
D gene: TRBD2
V gene: TRBV2
CDR3 DNA: TGTGCCAGCAGTGACCCCCTAGCGGGAGCTTCCGATACGCAGTATTTT
CDR3 protein: CASSDPLAGASDTQYF

J gene: TRBJ2-2
clone size: NA
D gene: TRBD1
V gene: TRBV12-3/TRBV12-4
CDR3 DNA: TGTGCCAGCAGTTTCGCGACAGGGGAAAATATGAACACCGGGGAGCTGTTTTTT
CDR3 protein: CASSFATGENMNTGELFF

J gene: TRBJ2-1
clone size: NA
D gene: TRBD2
V gene: TRBV4-2
CDR3 DNA: TGTGCCAGCAGCCAAGAGACTAGCGGGATCTACAATGAGCAGTTCTTC
CDR3 protein: CASSQETSGIYNEQFF

J gene: TRBJ2-3
clone size: NA
D gene: NA
V gene: TRBV20-1
CDR3 DNA: TGCAGTGCTCCCTGGGGAGATACGCAGTATTTT
CDR3 protein: CSAPWGDTQYF

J gene: TRBJ2-5
clone size: NA
D gene: NA
V gene: TRBV30
CDR3 DNA: TGTGCCTGGAGTGGTGGGACTTGGTACTTC
CDR3 protein: CAWSGGTWYF